The present T cell receptor (beta chain) was sequenced within a study of blood T cell repertoires in COVID-19. The overall study: Acute and convalescent COVID-19 specimens originated in the United States, Italy and Spain. Sample material is recorded as cDNA or gDNA derived from T cells, B-cell-depleted T cells, or PBMCs.

Libraries were prepared by immunoSEQ multiplex PCR; TCRdb keeps only in-frame clonotypes and omits some of them. The table records approximately 150,000 clones, approximately 82% of them present only once. The CDR3 extends over 15 amino acids. V lost 5 bases to trimming and J lost 5 bases, with 15 bases between them. CDR1 and CDR2 from the germline V gene are SGHTA and FQGNSA. The V gene is TRBV7-2, the J gene TRBJ2-2; TRBD2 might be the D (5 bases). The sample was PBMCs or T cells enriched from blood (not recorded which). The receptor was derived from a man aged 50-59 years who had recovered from COVID-19. For the CDR3, the DNA is TGTGCCAGCAGCGCCTTCGGGTCGGGGACCGGGGAGCTGTTTTTT. Its protein product is CASSAFGSGTGELFF.